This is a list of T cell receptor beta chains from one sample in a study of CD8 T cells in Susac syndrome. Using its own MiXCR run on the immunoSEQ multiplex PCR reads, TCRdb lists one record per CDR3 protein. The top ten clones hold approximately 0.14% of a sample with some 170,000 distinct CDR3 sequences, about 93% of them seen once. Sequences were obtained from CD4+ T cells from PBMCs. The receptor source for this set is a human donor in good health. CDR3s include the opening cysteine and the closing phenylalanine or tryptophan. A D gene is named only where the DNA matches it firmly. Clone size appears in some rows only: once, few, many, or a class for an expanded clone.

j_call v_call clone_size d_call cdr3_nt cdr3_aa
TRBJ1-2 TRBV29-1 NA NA TGCAGCGTTGGAGGAGGGGACTATGGCTACACCTTC CSVGGGDYGYTF
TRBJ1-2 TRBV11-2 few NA TGTGCCAGCAGCGACGGCCTAAACTATGGCTACACCTTC CASSDGLNYGYTF
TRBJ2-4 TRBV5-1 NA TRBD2 TGCGCCAGCAGCTTGGAATCGGGGGGGGCCGGCATTCAGTACTTC CASSLESGGAGIQYF
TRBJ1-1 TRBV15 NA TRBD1 TGTGCCACCAGCAGAGCCATGGAGACAGGGGAGGACACTGAAGCTTTCTTT CATSRAMETGEDTEAFF
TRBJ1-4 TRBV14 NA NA TGTGCCAGCAGCCAGGACAGTACGAGTGAAAAACTGTTTTTT CASSQDSTSEKLFF
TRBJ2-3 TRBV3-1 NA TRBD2 TGTGCCAGCAGACCTTCTGCAGGTAGCGGGGGGGCAGATACGCAGTATTTT CASRPSAGSGGADTQYF
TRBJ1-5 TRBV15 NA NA TGTGCCACCAGCAGAGTAGATCAGCCCCAGCATTTT CATSRVDQPQHF
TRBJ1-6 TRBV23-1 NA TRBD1 TGCGCCAGCAGTTCCCTTGTGGGACAGGACCCCAGGGCCTATAATTCACCCCTCCACTTT CASSSLVGQDPRAYNSPLHF
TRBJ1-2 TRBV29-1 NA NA TGCAGCGTTTCAGACGGATATGGCTACACCTTC CSVSDGYGYTF
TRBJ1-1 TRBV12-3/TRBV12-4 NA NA TGTGCCAGCAGTCCAGGAAGCAGCGGGAACACTGAAGCTTTCTTT CASSPGSSGNTEAFF
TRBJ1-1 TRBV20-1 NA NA TGCAGTGCTAGAGAGGGGGGGGGCACTGAAGCTTTCTTT CSAREGGGTEAFF
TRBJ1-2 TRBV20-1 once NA TGCAGTGCTGCTATACGGGGGAACTATGGCTACACCTTC CSAAIRGNYGYTF
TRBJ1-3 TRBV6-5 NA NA TGTGCCAGCAGTTACGGGCGGAACTCTGGAAACACCATATATTTT CASSYGRNSGNTIYF
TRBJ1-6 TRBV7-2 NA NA TGTGCCGAAAAGGAGCAGAGCGGTTCACCCCTCCACTTT CAEKEQSGSPLHF
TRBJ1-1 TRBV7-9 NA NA TGTGCCAGCAGCGGAGAGGGACCTACTGAAGCTTTCTTT CASSGEGPTEAFF
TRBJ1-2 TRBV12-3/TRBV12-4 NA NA TGTGCCAGCAGTCTCCGGGACATCTATGGCTACACCTTC CASSLRDIYGYTF
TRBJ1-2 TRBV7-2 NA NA TGTGCCAGCAGACGGGACATCCTCGGTGGCTACACCTTC CASRRDILGGYTF
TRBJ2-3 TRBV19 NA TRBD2 TGTGCCAGTAGTATTGGCGGGGGTGATGGCACAGATACGCAGTATTTT CASSIGGGDGTDTQYF
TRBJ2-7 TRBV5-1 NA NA TGCGCCAGCAGCCGAACACGGGACGAGCAGTACTTC CASSRTRDEQYF
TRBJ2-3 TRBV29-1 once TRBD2 TGCAGCGTCCGACTAGCCCTCCTCACAGATACGCAGTATTTT CSVRLALLTDTQYF
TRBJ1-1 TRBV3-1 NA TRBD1 TGTGCCAGCACCCAAAGGAACCCGGGACAGAAGTACGTAGTGAACACTGAAGCTTCCTTT CASTQRNPGQKYVVNTEASF
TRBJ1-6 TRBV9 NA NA TGTGCCAGCAGCGTTCTACAGGGATCACCCCTCCACTTT CASSVLQGSPLHF
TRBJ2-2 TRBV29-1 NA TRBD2 TGCAGCGCTATAACTAGCGGGGTAAACACCGGGGAGCTGTTTTTT CSAITSGVNTGELFF
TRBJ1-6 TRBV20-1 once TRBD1 TGCAGTGCTAGAGATGCGGGACAGGGATCCTCCTATAATTCACCCCTCCACTTT CSARDAGQGSSYNSPLHF
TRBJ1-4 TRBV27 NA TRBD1 TGTGCCAGCAGTTTCAACAGGGGGGGTGAAAAACTGTTTTTT CASSFNRGGEKLFF
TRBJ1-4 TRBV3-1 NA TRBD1 TGTGCCAGCAGCCTCTGGGGACAGGATAATGAAAAACTGTTTTTT CASSLWGQDNEKLFF
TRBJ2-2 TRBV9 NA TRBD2 TGTGCCAGCAGCGTAGGAGCGGGGGGAAACACCGGGGAGCTGTTTTTT CASSVGAGGNTGELFF